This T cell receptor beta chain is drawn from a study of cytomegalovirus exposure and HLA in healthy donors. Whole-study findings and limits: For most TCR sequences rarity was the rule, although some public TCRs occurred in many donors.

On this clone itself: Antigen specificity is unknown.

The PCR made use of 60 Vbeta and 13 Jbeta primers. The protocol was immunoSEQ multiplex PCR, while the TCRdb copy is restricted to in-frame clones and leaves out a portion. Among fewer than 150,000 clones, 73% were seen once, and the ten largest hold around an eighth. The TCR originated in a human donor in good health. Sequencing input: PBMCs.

This chain's CDR3 is CASSFESGSFNEQFF. CDR3 DNA sequence: TGCGCCAGCAGCTTCGAGTCAGGGTCGTTTAATGAGCAGTTCTTC. The chain recombines TRBV5-1 with TRBJ2-1; D may be TRBD1 (5 bases). The length of the CDR3 is 15 residues. The V gene lost 2 bases and the J gene lost 7 bases, with 16 bases spanning the gap. CDR1 SGHRS and CDR2 YFSETQ come from the germline V gene.